The text below deals with one T cell receptor (beta chain). The target antigen is unknown. Sequencing used cDNA as its template, made by extracting RNA and reverse transcribing it. Repertoires were generated with immunoSEQ multiplex PCR, while TCRdb's copy carries only in-frame clones and drops some. The data show fewer than 40,000 clones, nearly 55% seen once. The data stem from a study of CD8+ T cells in alopecia areata. Study findings and constraints: Greater clonality was observed in lesional scalp samples, especially alopecia totalis/universalis, versus normal scalp.

Trimming removed 4 bases from V and 3 bases from J, with 17 bases in between. The length of the CDR3 is 15 residues. From germline, CDR1 is SGDLS and CDR2 YYNGEE. Sorting of the five patients' CD4+ cells gave CD25+CD127- cells as the output. In alopecia areata patients, both lesional scalp punch biopsies and peripheral blood were collected. The sequencing sample was made of CD4+ Tregs sorted from blood. The sequence came from a human donor with alopecia areata. The chain carries TRBV9 and TRBJ2-7; D is undetermined. CDR3 residues: CASSPRADPLYEQYF. The CDR3 bases are TGTGCCAGCAGCCCTCGAGCAGACCCCCTCTACGAGCAGTACTTC. Complete variable domain (other parts from reference TRBV9 and TRBJ2-7): DSGVTQTPKHLITATGQRVTLRCSPRSGDLSVYWYQQSLDQGLQFLIQYYNGEERAKGNILERFSAQQFPDLHSELNLSSLELGDSALYFCASSPRADPLYEQYFGPGTRLTVT.